Following are 2 T cell receptor beta chains from one sample sequenced in a study of blood T cell repertoires in COVID-19 (dated by TCRdb to about 2020). Receptors were amplified or captured by the immunoSEQ multiplex PCR assay. Here the immuneACCESS table is served through TCRdb, limited to in-frame sequences with V and J called. Missing clones are a known gap in these copies; in checked studies unresolved V genes cover under half, and the rest lacks a known reason. This sample gives about 190,000 clones in total; roughly nine tenths of them show up just once. The leading ten clones occupy 5.5% to 7.5% of the sample. The sample was peripheral blood. Receptor source: a middle-aged man with acute or convalescent COVID-19.

The V gene is TRBV6-6, the J gene TRBJ1-2; no clear D gene. The V end lost 7 bases, the J end lost 5 bases, and 20 bases lay between the germline ends. The CDR3 loop spans 15 amino acids. The germline gives CDR1 MNHNY, CDR2 SVGAGI (reference sequence). The CDR3 spells CASNPGGNTRYGYTF. The CDR3 nucleotides are TGTGCCAGCAACCCGGGAGGCAATACACGTTATGGCTACACCTTC.

The rearrangement uses TRBV19 and TRBJ2-7; a weak D match, TRBD1 (7 bases). The CDR3 consists of 14 residues. The V gene lost 3 bases and the J gene lost 3 bases, with 12 bases spanning the gap. The germline gives CDR1 LNHDA, CDR2 SQIVND (reference sequence). This CDR3 is CASSIAGQSYEQYF. The CDR3 coding sequence is TGTGCCAGTAGTATCGCGGGACAGAGCTACGAGCAGTACTTC.